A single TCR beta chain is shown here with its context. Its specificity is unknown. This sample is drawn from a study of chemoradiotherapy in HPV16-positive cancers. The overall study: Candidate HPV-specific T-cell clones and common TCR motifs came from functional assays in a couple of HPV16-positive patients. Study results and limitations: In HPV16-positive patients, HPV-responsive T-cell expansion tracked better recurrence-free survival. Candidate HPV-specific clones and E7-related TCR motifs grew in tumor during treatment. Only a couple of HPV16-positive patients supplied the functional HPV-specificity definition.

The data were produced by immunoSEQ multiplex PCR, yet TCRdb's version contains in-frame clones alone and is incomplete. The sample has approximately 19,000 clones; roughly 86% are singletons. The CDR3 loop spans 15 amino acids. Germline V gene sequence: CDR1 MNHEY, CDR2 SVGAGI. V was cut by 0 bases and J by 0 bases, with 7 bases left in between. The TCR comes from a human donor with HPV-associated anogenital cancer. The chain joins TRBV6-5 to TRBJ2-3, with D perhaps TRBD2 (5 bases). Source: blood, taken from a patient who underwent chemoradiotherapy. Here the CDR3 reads CASSYSGGSTDTQYF. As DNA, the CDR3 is TGTGCCAGCAGTTACTCAGGCGGGAGCACAGATACGCAGTATTTT.